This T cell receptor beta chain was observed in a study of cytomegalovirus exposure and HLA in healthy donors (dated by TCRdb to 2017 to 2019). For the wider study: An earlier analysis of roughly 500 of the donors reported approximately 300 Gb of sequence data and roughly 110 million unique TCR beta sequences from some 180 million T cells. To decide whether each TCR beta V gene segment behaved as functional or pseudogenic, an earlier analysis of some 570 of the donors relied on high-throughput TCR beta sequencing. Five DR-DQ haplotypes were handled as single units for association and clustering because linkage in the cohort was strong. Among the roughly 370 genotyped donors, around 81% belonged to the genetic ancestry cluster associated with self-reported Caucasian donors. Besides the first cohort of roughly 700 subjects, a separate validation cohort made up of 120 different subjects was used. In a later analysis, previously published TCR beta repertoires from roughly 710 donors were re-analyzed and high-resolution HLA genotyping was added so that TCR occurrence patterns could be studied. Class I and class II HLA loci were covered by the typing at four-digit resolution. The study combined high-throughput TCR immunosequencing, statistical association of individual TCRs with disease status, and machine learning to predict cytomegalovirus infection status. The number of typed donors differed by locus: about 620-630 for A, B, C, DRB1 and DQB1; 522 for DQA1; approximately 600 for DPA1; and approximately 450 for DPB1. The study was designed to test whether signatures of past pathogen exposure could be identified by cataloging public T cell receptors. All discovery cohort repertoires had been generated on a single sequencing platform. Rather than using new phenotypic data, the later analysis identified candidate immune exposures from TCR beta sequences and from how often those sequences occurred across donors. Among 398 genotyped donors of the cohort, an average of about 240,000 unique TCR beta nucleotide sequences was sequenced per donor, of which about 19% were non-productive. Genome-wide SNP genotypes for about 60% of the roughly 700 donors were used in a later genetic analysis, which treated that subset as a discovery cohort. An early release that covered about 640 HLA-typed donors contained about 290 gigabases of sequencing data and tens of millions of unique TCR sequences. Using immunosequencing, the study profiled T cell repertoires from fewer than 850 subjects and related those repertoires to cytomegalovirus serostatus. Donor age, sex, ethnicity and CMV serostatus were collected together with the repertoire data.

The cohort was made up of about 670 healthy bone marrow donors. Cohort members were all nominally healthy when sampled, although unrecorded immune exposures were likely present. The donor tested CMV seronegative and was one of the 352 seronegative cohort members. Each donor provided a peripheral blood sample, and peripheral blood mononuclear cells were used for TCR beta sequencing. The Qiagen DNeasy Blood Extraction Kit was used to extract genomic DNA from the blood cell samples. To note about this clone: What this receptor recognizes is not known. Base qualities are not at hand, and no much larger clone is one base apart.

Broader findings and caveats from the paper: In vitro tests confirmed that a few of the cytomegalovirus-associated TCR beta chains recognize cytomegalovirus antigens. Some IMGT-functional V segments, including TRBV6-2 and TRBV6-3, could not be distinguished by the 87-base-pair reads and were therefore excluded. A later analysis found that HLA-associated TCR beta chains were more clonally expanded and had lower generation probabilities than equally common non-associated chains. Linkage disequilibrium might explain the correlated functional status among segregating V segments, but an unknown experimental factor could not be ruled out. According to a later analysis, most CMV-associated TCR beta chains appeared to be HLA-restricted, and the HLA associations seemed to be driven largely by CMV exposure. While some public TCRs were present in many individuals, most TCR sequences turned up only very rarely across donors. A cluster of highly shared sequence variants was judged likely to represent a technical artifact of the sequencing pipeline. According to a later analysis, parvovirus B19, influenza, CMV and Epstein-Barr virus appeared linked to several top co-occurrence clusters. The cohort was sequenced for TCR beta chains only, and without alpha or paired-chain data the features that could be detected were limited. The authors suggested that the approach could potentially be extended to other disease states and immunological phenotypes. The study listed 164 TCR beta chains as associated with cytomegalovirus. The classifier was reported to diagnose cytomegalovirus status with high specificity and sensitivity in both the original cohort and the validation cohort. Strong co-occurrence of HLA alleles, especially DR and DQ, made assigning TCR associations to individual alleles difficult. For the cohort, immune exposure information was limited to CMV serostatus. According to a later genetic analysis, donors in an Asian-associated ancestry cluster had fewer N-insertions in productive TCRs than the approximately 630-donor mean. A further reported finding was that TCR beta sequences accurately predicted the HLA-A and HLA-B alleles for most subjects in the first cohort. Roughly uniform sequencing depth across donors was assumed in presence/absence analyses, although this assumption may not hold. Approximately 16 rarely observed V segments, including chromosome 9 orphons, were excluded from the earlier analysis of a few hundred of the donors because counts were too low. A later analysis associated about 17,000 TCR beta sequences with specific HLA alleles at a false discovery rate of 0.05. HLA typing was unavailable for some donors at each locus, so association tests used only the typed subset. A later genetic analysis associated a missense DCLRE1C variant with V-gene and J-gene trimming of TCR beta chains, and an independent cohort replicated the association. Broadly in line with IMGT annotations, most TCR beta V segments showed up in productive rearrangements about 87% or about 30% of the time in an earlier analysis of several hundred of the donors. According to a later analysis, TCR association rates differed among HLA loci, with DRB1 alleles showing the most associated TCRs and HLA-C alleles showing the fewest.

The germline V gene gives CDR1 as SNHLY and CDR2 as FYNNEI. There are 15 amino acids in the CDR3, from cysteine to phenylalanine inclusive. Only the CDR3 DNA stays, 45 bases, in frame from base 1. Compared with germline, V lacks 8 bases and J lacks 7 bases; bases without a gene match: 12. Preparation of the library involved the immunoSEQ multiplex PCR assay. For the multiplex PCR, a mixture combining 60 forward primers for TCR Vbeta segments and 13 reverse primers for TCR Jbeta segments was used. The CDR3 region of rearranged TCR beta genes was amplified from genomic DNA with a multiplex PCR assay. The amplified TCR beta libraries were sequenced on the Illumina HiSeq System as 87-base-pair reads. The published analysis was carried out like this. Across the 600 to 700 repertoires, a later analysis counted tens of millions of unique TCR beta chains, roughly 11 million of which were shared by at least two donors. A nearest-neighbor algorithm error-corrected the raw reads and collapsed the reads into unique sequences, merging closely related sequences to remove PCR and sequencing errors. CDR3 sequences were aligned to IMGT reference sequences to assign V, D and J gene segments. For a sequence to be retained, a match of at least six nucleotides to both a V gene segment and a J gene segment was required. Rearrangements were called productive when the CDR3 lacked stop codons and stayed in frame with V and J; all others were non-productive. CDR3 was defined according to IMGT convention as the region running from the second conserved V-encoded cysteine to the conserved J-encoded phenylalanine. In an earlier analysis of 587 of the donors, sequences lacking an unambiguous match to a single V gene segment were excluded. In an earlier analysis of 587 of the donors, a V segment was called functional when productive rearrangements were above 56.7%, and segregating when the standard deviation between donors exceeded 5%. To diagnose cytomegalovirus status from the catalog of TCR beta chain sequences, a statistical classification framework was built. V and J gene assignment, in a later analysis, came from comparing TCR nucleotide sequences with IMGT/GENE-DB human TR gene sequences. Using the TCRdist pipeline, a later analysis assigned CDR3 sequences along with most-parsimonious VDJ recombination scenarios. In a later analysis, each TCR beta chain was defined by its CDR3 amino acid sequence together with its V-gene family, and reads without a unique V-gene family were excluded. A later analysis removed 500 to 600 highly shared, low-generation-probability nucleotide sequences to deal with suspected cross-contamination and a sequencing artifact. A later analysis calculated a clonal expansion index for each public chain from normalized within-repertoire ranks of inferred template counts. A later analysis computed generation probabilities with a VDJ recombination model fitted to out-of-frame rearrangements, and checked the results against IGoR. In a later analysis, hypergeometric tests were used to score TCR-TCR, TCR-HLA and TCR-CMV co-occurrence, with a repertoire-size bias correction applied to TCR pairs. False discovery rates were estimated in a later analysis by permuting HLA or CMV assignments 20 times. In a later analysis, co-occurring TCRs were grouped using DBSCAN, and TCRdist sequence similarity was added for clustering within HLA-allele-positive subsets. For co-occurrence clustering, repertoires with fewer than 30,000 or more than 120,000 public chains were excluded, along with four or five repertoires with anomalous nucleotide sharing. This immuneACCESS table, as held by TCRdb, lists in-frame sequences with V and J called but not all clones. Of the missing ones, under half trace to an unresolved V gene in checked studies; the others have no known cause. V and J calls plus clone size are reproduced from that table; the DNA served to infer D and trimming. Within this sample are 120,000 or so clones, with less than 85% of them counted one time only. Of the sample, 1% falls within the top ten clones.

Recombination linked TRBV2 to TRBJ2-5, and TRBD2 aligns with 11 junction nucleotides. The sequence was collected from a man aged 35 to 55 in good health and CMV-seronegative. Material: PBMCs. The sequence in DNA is TGTGCCAGCTTAGGGACTAGCGGCCTGACGGGGACCCAGTACTTC. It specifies CASLGTSGLTGTQYF. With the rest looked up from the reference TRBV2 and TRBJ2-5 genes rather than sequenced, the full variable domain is EPEVTQTPSHQVTQMGQEVILRCVPISNHLYFYWYRQILGQKVEFLVSFYNNEISEKSEIFDDQFSVERPDGSNFTLKIRSTKLEDSAMYFCASLGTSGLTGTQYFGPGTRLLVL.